A selection of T cell receptor beta chains follows, all from one sample in a study of blood T cell repertoires in COVID-19. The method was immunoSEQ multiplex PCR; TCRdb's version includes in-frame clones alone and lacks a portion of them. The table records more than 200,000 clones, 85% to 90% of them present only once. The specimen was peripheral blood. The receptors derive from a middle-aged man with acute or convalescent COVID-19. The CDR3 runs from the conserved cysteine through the conserved F or W. D genes are given only for firm matches. A row's size may be missing; if present it is once, few, many or a size class.

>TRBD1|TRBV5-1|TRBJ1-3|-
CASSQDRAGNTIYF
TGCGCCAGCAGCCAGGACAGGGCTGGAAACACCATATATTTT
>TRBD1|TRBV5-1|TRBJ2-7|-
CASSPGQEGLYEQYF
TGCGCCAGCAGCCCAGGACAGGAAGGGCTCTACGAGCAGTACTTC
>-|TRBV7-6|TRBJ1-6|-
CASSLAPQAPGSYNSPLHF
TGTGCCAGCAGCTTAGCGCCACAGGCTCCCGGCTCCTATAATTCACCCCTCCACTTT
>TRBD1|TRBV18|TRBJ1-1|-
CASSPRTGWNTEAFF
TGTGCCAGCTCACCACGGACAGGATGGAACACTGAAGCTTTCTTT
>-|TRBV4-1|TRBJ1-2|-
CASSPPAGANYGYTF
TGCGCCAGCAGCCCCCCGGCAGGGGCTAACTATGGCTACACCTTC
>-|TRBV5-1|TRBJ1-2|-
CASSLGPLEGAYGYTF
TGCGCCAGCAGCCTGGGCCCCCTCGAGGGCGCCTATGGCTACACCTTC
>TRBD1|TRBV27|TRBJ1-5|-
CASRAGQGGQPQHF
TGTGCCAGCAGGGCTGGACAGGGCGGTCAGCCCCAGCATTTT
>-|TRBV2|TRBJ2-3|-
CASSGGPDTQYF
TGTGCCAGCAGTGGTGGGCCAGATACGCAGTATTTT
>TRBD1|TRBV5-1|TRBJ2-5|-
CASGRQGEETQYF
TGCGCCAGCGGCCGACAGGGGGAAGAGACCCAGTACTTC
>-|TRBV19|TRBJ1-5|-
CASSEGQPQHF
TGTGCCAGTAGTGAGGGTCAGCCCCAGCATTTT
>TRBD1|TRBV3-1/TRBV3-2|TRBJ2-1|-
CASSQLPGQQENEQFF
TGTGCCAGCAGCCAGCTGCCGGGACAGCAAGAAAATGAGCAGTTCTTC
>TRBD1|TRBV19|TRBJ1-5|once
CASSLRTGLRSNQPQHF
TGTGCCAGTAGTCTAAGGACAGGGCTTCGAAGCAATCAGCCCCAGCATTTT
>-|TRBV5-1|TRBJ1-6|-
CASSLVGGSSYNSPLHF
TGCGCCAGCAGCTTGGTGGGGGGGAGCTCCTATAATTCACCCCTCCACTTT
>-|TRBV5-4|TRBJ1-1|-
CASSFPPGVNTEAFF
TGTGCCAGCAGCTTCCCGCCCGGGGTGAACACTGAAGCTTTCTTT
>TRBD2|TRBV6-1|TRBJ2-3|-
CASSDQGLASTDTQYF
TGTGCCAGCAGTGACCAGGGACTAGCCAGCACAGATACGCAGTATTTT
>-|TRBV30|TRBJ1-2|-
CAWSDRSNYGYTF
TGTGCCTGGAGCGACAGGAGCAACTATGGCTACACCTTC
>TRBD1|TRBV6-1|TRBJ1-6|-
CASSEADRPDSPLHF
TGTGCCAGCAGTGAAGCGGACAGGCCTGATTCACCCCTCCACTTT
>-|TRBV6-5|TRBJ1-2|-
CASSHREGYTF
TGTGCCAGCAGTCACAGGGAGGGCTACACCTTC
>-|TRBV7-9|TRBJ2-1|-
CASSSTGGEQFF
TGTGCCAGCAGCTCGACAGGCGGTGAGCAGTTCTTC
>-|TRBV29-1|TRBJ1-1|-
CSVVAGRLNTEAFF
TGCAGCGTTGTGGCAGGGAGGTTGAATACTGAAGCTTTCTTT
>TRBD1|TRBV19|TRBJ1-2|-
CASSTGDRAGRVYGYTF
TGTGCCAGTAGTACAGGAGACAGGGCAGGTCGGGTCTATGGCTACACCTTC
>-|TRBV6-6|TRBJ1-2|-
CALGEESGGYTF
TGTGCCCTTGGAGAAGAGTCGGGTGGCTACACCTTC
>TRBD1|TRBV6-5|TRBJ2-1|-
CASTQQGAPPNEQFF
TGTGCCAGCACCCAACAGGGGGCTCCCCCCAATGAGCAGTTCTTC